A selection of T cell receptor beta chains follows, all from one sample in a study of early T cells in non-severe SARS-CoV-2 infection. TCRdb redid the calling of the 5' RACE reads with MiXCR, one entry per CDR3 protein. Here the sample spans around 66,000 distinct CDR3 sequences, approximately 6.1% being singletons. The sequenced sample was whole blood, obtained at baseline. These TCRs come from an adult who was a healthcare worker with PCR-confirmed SARS-CoV-2 infection or an uninfected control (not recorded which). Each CDR3 is given with its conserved first and last residue. D genes are given only for firm matches. A row's size may be missing; if present it is once, few, many or a size class.

abundance	v_gene	d_gene	j_gene	CDR3nt	CDR3aa
many	TRBV10-3	-	TRBJ2-3	TGTGCCACCTGGCACCAGCCCTTTTCTAGCACAGATACGCAGTATTTT	CATWHQPFSSTDTQYF
many	TRBV7-9	TRBD1	TRBJ1-2	TGTGCCAGCAGCTTAGGAGGGGGCGAAGAGTATGGCTACACCTTC	CASSLGGGEEYGYTF
many	TRBV5-6	TRBD1	TRBJ1-2	TGTGCCAGCAAAGACAGGGGACTGCTCTATGGCTACACCTTC	CASKDRGLLYGYTF
many	TRBV3-2	-	TRBJ1-3	TGTGCCAGCAGCCAAGTAAACGGTGTGCTCTCTGGAAACACCATATATTTT	CASSQVNGVLSGNTIYF
many	TRBV20-1	-	TRBJ2-7	TGCAGTGCAAAAACAGGGGGGGACACCTACGAGCAGTACTTC	CSAKTGGDTYEQYF
many	TRBV3-1	-	TRBJ2-1	TGTGCCAGCAGCCCTAATAGGAATGAGCAGTTCTTC	CASSPNRNEQFF
many	TRBV27	-	TRBJ2-1	TGTGCCAGCAGCTCAAGACTCTTAGGGGGGGTTGAGCAGTTCTTC	CASSSRLLGGVEQFF
few	TRBV28	TRBD2	TRBJ2-1	TGTGCCAGCAGTCTGCCCGCTAGCGGGAGGAATGAGCAGTTCTTC	CASSLPASGRNEQFF
-	TRBV19	-	TRBJ1-6	TGTGCCAGTAGTATGTCGAGTTATAATTCACCCCTCCACTTT	CASSMSSYNSPLHF
many	TRBV7-2	TRBD2	TRBJ2-3	TGTGCCAGCAGCCCATTAGCGGGAGCCTTCACAGATACGCAGTATTTT	CASSPLAGAFTDTQYF
-	TRBV13	TRBD1	TRBJ2-3	TGTGCCAGCAGCTGGACAGGGAAATCCACAGATACGCAGTATTTT	CASSWTGKSTDTQYF
many	TRBV5-1	-	TRBJ2-5	TGCGCCAGCAGCCAAAGCGTGGGGTCCCAAGAGACCCAGTACTTC	CASSQSVGSQETQYF
many	TRBV28	-	TRBJ2-3	TGTGCCAGCGTTGGTGGTTTACCTGGAGATACGCAGTATTTT	CASVGGLPGDTQYF
few	TRBV2	TRBD1	TRBJ2-2	TGTGCCAGCAAGGGGGCAGGGATGTTGACCGGGGAGCTGTTTTTT	CASKGAGMLTGELFF
-	TRBV20-1	-	TRBJ2-7	TGCAGTGCTAGGGGGGAGAGGGGACGGTTGACCTACGAGCAGTACTTC	CSARGERGRLTYEQYF
many	TRBV5-6	TRBD1	TRBJ1-1	TGTGCCAGCAGCCCGGGACAGGGCGCGGGTAGAGAAGCTTTCTTT	CASSPGQGAGREAFF
many	TRBV7-7	TRBD2	TRBJ2-1	TGTGCCAGCAGCTTAGGGGGGACTAGTGGATGGAATGAGCAGTTCTTC	CASSLGGTSGWNEQFF
-	TRBV9	TRBD1	TRBJ1-2	TGTGCCAGCAGCGTAGCGTGGACAGGCGGCTACACCTTC	CASSVAWTGGYTF
few	TRBV4-3	TRBD1	TRBJ2-1	TGCGCCAGCAGCCCCGGGACAGGGCGTGATGAGCAGTTCTTC	CASSPGTGRDEQFF
few	TRBV18	-	TRBJ2-5	TGTGCCAGCTCACCGTCTACCCAAGAGACCCAGTACTTC	CASSPSTQETQYF
many	TRBV28	-	TRBJ2-7	TGTGCCAGTCTCGCCCGATGGGGGGTCTCCTACGAGCAGTACTTC	CASLARWGVSYEQYF
few	TRBV2	TRBD2	TRBJ2-1	TGTGCCAGCAGTGACCAGCGGGGAAACAATGAGCAGTTCTTC	CASSDQRGNNEQFF
many	TRBV11-2	TRBD1	TRBJ2-3	TGTGCCAGCAGCTCACTACGGACAGGACGGGTTGACGGCACAGATACGCAGTATTTT	CASSSLRTGRVDGTDTQYF
many	TRBV28	-	TRBJ1-4	TGTGCCAGCAGTTTACGGCGAATGGAAAAACTGTTTTTT	CASSLRRMEKLFF
many	TRBV5-6	TRBD1	TRBJ1-1	TGTGCCAGCAACGTAAACAGGGGCCGGGACACTGAAGCTTTCTTT	CASNVNRGRDTEAFF
few	TRBV10-3	-	TRBJ2-7	TGTGCCATCAGTGAGTCGCAGGGGACGTTCTCCGAGCAGTACTTC	CAISESQGTFSEQYF
few	TRBV4-1	-	TRBJ2-1	TGCGCCAGCAGCCAATTCCCGGCACCGGCGACACAAGACAATGAGCAGTTCTTC	CASSQFPAPATQDNEQFF
few	TRBV6-1	-	TRBJ2-1	TGTGCCAGCAGTCTACCCTGGGGAGGTGAGCAGTTCTTC	CASSLPWGGEQFF
few	TRBV12-3/TRBV12-4	TRBD1	TRBJ2-2	TGTGCCAGCAGTCCCGGGACAGGAGCGATCGGGGAGCTGTTTTTT	CASSPGTGAIGELFF